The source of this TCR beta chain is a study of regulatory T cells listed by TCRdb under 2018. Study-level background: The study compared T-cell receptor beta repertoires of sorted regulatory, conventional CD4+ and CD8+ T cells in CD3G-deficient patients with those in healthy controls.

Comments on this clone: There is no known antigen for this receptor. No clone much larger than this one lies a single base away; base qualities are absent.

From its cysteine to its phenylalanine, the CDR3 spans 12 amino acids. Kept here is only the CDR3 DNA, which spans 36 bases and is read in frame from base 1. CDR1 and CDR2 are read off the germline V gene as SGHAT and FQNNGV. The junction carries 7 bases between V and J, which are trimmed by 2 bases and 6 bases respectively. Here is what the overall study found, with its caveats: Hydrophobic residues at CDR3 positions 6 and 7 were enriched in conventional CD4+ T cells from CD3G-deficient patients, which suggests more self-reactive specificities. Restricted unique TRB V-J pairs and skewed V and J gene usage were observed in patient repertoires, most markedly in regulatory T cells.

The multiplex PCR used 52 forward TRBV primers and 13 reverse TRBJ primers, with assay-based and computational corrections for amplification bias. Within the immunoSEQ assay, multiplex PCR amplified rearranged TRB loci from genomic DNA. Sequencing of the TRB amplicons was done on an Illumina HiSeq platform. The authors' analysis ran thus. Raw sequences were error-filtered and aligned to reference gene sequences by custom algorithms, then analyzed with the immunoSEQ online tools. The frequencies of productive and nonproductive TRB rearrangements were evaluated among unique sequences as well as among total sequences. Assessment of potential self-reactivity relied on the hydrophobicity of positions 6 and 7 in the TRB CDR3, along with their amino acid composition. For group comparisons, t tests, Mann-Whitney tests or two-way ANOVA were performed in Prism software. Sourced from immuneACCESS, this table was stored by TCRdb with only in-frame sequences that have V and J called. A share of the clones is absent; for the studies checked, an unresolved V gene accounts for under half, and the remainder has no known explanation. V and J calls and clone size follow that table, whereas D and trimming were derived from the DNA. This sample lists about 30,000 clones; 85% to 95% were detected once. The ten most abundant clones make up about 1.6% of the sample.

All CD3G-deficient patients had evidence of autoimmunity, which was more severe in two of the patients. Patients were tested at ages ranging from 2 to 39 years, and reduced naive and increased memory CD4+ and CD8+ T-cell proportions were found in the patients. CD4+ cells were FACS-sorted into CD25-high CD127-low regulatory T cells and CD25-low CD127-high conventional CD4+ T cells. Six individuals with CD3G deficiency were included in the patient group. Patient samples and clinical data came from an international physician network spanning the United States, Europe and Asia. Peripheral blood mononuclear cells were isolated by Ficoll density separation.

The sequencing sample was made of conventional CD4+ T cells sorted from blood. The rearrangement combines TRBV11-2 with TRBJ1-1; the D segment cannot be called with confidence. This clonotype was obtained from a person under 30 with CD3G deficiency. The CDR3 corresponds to CASSLKPPEAFF. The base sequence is TGTGCCAGCAGCTTAAAACCCCCTGAAGCTTTCTTT.